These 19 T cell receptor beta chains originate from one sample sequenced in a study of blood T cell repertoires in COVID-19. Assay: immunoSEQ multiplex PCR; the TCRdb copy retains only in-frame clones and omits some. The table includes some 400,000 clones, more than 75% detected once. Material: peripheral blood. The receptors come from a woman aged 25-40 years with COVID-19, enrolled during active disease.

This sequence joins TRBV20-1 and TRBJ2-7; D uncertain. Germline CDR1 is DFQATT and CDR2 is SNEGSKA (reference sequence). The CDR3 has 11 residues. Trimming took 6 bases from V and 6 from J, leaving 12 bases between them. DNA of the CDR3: TGCAGTGCCAGAAAAGAGTTCGAGCAGTACTTC. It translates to CSARKEFEQYF.

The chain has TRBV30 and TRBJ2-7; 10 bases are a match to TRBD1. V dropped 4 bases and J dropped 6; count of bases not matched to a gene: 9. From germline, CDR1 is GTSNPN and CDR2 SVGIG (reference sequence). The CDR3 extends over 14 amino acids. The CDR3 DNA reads TGTGCCTGGAACCCCCCGGACAGGGGGACCGAGCAGTACTTC. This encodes CAWNPPDRGTEQYF.

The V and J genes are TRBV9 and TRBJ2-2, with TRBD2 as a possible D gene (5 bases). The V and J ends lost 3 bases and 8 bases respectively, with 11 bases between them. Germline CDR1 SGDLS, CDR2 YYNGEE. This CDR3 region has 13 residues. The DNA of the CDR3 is TGTGCCAGCAGCGGCGGGTTTCCAGGGGAGCTGTTTTTT. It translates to CASSGGFPGELFF.

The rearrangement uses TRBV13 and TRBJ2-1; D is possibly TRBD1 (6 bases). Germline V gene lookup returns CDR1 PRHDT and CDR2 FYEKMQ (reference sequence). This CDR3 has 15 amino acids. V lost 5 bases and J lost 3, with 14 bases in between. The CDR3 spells CASSKTGFHYNEQFF. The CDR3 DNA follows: TGTGCCAGCAGCAAAACAGGGTTCCACTACAATGAGCAGTTCTTC.

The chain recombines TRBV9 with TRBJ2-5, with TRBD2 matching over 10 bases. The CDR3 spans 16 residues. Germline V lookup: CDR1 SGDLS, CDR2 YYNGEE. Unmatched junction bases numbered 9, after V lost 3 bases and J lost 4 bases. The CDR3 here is CASSARPSGRLETQYF. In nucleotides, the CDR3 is TGTGCCAGCAGCGCCCGCCCTAGCGGGAGATTAGAGACCCAGTACTTC.

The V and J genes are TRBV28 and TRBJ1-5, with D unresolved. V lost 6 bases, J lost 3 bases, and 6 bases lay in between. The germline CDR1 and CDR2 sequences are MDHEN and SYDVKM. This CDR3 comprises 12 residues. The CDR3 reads CASRTPNQPQHF. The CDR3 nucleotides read TGTGCCAGCAGGACTCCCAATCAGCCCCAGCATTTT.

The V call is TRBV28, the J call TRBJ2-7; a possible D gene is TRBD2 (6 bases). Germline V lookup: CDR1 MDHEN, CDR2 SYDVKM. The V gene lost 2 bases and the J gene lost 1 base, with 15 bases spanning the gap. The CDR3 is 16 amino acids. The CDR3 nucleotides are TGTGCCAGCAGTTTAGAGTTGGGCGGGGCTTCCTACGAGCAGTACTTC. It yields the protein CASSLELGGASYEQYF.

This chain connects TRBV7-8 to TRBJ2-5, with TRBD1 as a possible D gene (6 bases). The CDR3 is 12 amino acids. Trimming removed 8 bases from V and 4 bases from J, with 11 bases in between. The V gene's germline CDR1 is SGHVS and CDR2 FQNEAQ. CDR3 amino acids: CASQQGRETQYF. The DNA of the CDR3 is TGTGCCAGCCAACAGGGCCGAGAGACCCAGTACTTC.

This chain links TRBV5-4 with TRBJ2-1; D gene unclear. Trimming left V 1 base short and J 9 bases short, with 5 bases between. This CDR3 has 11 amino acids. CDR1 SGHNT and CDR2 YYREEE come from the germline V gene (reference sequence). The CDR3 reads CASSLSGEQFF. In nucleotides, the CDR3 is TGTGCCAGCAGCTTGTCCGGTGAGCAGTTCTTC.

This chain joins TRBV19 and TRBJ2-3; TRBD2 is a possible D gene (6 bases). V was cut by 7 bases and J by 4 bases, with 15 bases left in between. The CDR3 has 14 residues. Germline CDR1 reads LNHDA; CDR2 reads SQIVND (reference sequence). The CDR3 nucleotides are TGTGCCAGTAAGGCGGGAAAAGGGGCAGATACGCAGTATTTT. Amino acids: CASKAGKGADTQYF.

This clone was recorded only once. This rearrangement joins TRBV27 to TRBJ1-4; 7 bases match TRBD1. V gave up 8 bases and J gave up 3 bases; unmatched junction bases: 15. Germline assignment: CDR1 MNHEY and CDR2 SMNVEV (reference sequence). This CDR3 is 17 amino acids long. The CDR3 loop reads CASGATGPSGANEKLFF. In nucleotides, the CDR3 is TGTGCCAGCGGGGCGACAGGGCCTTCGGGGGCTAATGAAAAACTGTTTTTT. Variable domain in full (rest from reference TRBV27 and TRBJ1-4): EAQVTQNPRYLITVTGKKLTVTCSQNMNHEYMSWYRQDPGLGLRQIYYSMNVEVTDKGDVPEGYKVSRKEKRNFPLILESPSPNQTSLYFCASGATGPSGANEKLFFGSGTQLSVL.

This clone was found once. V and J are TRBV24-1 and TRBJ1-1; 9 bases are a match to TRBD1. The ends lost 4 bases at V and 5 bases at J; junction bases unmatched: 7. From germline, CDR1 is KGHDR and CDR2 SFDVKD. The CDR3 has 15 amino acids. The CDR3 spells CATSDAGQGWTEAFF. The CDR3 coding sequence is TGTGCCACCAGTGACGCCGGACAGGGGTGGACTGAAGCTTTCTTT.

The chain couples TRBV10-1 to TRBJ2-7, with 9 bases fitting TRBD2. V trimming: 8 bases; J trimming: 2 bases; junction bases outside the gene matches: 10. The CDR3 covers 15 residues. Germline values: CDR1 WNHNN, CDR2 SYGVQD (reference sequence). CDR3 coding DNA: TGCGCCAGCCTAGACTTGGGGACTAGCCCCTACGAGCAGTACTTC. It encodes CASLDLGTSPYEQYF.

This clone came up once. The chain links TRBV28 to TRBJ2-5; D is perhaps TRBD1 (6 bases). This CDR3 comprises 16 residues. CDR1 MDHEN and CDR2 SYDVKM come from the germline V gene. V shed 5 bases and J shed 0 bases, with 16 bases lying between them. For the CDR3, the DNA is TGTGCCAGCAGTAACTCCGGGACACCATACCAAGAGACCCAGTACTTC. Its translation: CASSNSGTPYQETQYF. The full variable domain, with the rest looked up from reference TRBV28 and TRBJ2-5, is DVKVTQSSRYLVKRTGEKVFLECVQDMDHENMFWYRQDPGLGLRLIYFSYDVKMKEKGDIPEGYSVSREKKERFSLILESASTNQTSMYLCASSNSGTPYQETQYFGPGTRLLVL.

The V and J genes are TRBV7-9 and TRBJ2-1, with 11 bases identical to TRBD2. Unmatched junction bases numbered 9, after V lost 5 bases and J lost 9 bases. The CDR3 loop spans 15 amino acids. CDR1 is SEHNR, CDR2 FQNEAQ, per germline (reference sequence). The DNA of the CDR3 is TGTGCCAGCAGCGTACTAGCGGGAGATTACGGTGAGCAGTTCTTC. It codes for CASSVLAGDYGEQFF.

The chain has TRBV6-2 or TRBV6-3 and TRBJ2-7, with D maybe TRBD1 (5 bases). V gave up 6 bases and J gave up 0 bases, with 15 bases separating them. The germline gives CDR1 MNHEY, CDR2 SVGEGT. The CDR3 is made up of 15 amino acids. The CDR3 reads CASSTPRASSYEQYF. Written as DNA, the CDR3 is TGTGCCAGCAGCACCCCCAGGGCTAGCTCCTACGAGCAGTACTTC.

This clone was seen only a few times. The CDR3 protein is CASSDGAYEQYF. The CDR3 nucleotides are TGTGCCAGCAGTGACGGGGCCTACGAGCAGTACTTC. The V call is TRBV3-1 (or the pseudogene TRBV3-2), the J call TRBJ2-7; possibly TRBD2 for D (5 bases). This CDR3 comprises 12 residues. The V end was cut by 6 bases, the J end by 2 bases, with 8 bases between. In germline, CDR1 is LGHDT, CDR2 YNNKEL (reference sequence).

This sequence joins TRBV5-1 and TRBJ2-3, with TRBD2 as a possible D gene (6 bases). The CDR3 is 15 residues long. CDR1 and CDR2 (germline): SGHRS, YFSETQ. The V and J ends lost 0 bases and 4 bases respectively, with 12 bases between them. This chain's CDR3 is CASSLDGGRSDTQYF. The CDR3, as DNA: TGCGCCAGCAGCTTGGATGGGGGGAGGTCAGATACGCAGTATTTT.

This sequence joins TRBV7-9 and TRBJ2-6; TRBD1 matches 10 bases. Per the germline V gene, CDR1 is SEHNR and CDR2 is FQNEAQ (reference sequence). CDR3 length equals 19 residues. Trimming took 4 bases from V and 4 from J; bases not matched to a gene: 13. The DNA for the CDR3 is TGTGCCAGCAGCTCAAACCGGGGGACAGGGGAAAACGGGGCCAACGTCCTGACTTTC. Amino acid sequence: CASSSNRGTGENGANVLTF.